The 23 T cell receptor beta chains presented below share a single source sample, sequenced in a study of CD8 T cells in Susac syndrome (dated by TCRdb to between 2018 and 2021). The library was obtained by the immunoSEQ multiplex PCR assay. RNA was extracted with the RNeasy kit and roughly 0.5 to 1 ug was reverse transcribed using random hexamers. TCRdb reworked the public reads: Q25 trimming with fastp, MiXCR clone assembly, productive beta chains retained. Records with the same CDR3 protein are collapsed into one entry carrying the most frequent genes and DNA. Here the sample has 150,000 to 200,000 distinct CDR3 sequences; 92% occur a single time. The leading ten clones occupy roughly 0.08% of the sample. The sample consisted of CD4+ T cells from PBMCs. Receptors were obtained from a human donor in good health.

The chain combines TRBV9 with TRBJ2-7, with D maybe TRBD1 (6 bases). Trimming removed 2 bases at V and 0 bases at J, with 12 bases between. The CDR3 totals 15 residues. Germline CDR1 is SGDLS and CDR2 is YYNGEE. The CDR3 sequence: CASSVLTGSSYEQYF. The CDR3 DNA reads TGTGCCAGCAGCGTTCTGACAGGTAGCTCCTACGAGCAGTACTTC.

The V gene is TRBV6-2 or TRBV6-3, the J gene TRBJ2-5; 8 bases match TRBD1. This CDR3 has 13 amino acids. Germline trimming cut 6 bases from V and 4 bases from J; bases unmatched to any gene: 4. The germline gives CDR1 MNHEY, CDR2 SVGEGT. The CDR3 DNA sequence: TGTGCCAGCAGGCCGGACAGGGCAGAGACCCAGTACTTC. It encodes CASRPDRAETQYF.

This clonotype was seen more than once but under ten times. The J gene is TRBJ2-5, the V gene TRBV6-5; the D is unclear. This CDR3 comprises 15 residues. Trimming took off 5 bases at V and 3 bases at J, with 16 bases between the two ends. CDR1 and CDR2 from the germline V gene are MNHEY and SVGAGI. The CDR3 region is CASSTSAAQKETQYF. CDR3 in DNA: TGTGCCAGCAGTACCTCTGCTGCGCAGAAAGAGACCCAGTACTTC.

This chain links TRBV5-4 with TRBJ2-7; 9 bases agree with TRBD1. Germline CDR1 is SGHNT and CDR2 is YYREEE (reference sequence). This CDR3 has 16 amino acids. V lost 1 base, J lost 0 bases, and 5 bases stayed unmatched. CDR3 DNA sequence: TGTGCCAGCAGCTTGCCCCCGGGACAGGGCTCCTACGAGCAGTACTTC. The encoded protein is CASSLPPGQGSYEQYF.

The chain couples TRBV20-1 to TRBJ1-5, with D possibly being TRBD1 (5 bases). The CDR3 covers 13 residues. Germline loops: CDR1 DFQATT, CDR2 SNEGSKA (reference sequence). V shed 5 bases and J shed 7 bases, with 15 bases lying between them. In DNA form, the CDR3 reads TGCAGTGCTGCGGGGGGGAGCGGGCAGCCCCAGCATTTT. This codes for CSAAGGSGQPQHF.

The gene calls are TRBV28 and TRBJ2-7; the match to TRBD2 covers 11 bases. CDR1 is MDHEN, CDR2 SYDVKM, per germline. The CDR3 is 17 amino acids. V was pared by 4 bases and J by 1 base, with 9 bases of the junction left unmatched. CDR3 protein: CASSYTPGLADSYEQYF. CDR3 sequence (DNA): TGTGCCAGCAGTTACACCCCGGGACTAGCGGATTCCTACGAGCAGTACTTC.

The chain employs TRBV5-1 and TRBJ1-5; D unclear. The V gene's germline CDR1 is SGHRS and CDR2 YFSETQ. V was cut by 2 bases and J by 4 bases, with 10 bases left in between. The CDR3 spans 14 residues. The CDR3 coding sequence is TGCGCCAGCAGCTTATACGGAGCTAATCAGCCCCAGCATTTT. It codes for CASSLYGANQPQHF.

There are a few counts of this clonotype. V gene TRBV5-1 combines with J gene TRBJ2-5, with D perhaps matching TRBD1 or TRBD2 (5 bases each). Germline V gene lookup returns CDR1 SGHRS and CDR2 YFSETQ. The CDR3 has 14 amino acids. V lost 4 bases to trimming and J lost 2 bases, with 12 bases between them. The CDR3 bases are TGCGCCAGCAGCGAGGGGTCGACACAAGAGACCCAGTACTTC. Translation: CASSEGSTQETQYF.

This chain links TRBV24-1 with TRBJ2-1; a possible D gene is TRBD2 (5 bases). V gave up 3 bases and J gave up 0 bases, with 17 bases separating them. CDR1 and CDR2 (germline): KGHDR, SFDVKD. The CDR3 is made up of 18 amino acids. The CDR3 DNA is TGTGCCACCAGTGATCGGCTAATGGACTCGAGCTCCTACAATGAGCAGTTCTTC. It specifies CATSDRLMDSSSYNEQFF.

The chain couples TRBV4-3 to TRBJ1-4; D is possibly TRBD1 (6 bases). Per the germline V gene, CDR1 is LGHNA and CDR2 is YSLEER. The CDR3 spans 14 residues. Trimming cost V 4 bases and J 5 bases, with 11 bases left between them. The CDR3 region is CASSPGQRNEKLFF. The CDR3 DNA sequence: TGCGCCAGCAGCCCCGGACAGCGGAATGAAAAACTGTTTTTT.

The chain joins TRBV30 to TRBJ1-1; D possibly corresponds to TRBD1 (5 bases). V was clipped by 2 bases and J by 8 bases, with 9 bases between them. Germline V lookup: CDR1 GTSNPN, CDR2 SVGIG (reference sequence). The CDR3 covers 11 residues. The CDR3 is CAWSIRGEAFF. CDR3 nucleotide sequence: TGTGCCTGGAGTATACGGGGGGAAGCTTTCTTT.

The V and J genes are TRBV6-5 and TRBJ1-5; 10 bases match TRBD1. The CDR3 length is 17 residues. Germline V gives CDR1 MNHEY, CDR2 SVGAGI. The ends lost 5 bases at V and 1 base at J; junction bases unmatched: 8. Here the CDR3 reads CASSHRDRGLSNQPQHF. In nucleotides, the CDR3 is TGTGCCAGCAGTCACCGGGACAGGGGATTGAGCAATCAGCCCCAGCATTTT.

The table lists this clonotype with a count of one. The CDR3: CASSDPGTSGMRSSYEQYF. The CDR3 nucleotides are TGTGCCAGCAGTGACCCCGGGACTAGCGGGATGAGGAGCTCCTACGAGCAGTACTTC. The J gene is TRBJ2-7, the V gene TRBV6-1, with 13 bases identical to TRBD2. Per germline, CDR1 MNHNS and CDR2 SASEGT. The CDR3 is 19 amino acids. V lost 3 bases, J lost 0 bases, and 11 bases stayed unmatched.

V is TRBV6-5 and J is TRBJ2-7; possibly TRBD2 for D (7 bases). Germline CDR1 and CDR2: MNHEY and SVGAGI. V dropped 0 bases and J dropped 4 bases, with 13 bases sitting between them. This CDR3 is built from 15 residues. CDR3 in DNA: TGTGCCAGCAGTTACTCACGGGGGGCGGGATACGAGCAGTACTTC. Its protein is CASSYSRGAGYEQYF.

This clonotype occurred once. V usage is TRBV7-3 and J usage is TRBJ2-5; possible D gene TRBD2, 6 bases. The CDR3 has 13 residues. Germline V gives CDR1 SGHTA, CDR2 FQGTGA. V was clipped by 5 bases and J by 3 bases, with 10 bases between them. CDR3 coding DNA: TGTGCCAGCAGCACCTCGGGGGAAGAGACCCAGTACTTC. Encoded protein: CASSTSGEETQYF.

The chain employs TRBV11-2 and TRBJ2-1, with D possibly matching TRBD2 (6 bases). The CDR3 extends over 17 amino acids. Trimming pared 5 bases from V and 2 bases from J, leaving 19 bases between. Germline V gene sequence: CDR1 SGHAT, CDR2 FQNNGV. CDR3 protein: CASSPGRGSVPYNEQFF. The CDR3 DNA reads TGTGCCAGCAGCCCCGGTCGGGGGTCCGTTCCCTACAATGAGCAGTTCTTC.

The CDR3 is CASSQDRRASYNSPLHF. CDR3 DNA: TGCGCCAGCAGCCAAGATAGGAGGGCATCCTATAATTCACCCCTCCACTTT. This rearrangement joins TRBV4-3 to TRBJ1-6; D call uncertain. The CDR3 runs to 17 residues. V lost 0 bases, J lost 1 base, and 10 bases lay in between. Germline CDR1 LGHNA, CDR2 YSLEER.

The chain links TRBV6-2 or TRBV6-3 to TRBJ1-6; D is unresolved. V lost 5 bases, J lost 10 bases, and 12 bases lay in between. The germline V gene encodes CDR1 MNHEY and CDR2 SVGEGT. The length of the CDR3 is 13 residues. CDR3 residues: CASSLLSKSPLHF. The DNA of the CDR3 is TGTGCCAGCAGTCTCCTTTCGAAATCACCCCTCCACTTT.

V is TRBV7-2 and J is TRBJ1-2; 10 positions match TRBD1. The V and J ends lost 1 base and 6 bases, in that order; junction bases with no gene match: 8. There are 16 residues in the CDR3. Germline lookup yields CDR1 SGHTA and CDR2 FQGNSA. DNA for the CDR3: TGTGCCAGCAGCTTAGAACCGGGACAGGGGATTAATGGCTACACCTTC. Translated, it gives CASSLEPGQGINGYTF. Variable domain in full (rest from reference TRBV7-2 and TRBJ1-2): GAGVSQSPSNKVTEKGKDVELRCDPISGHTALYWYRQSLGQGLEFLIYFQGNSAPDKSGLPSDRFSAERTGGSVSTLTIQRTQQEDSAVYLCASSLEPGQGINGYTFGSGTRLTVV.

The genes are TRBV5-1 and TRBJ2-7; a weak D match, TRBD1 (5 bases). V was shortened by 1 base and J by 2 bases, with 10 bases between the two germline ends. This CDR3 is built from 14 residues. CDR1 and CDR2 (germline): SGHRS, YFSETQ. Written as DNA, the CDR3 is TGCGCCAGCAGCTTGACAGGTATGACCTACGAGCAGTACTTC. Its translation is CASSLTGMTYEQYF.

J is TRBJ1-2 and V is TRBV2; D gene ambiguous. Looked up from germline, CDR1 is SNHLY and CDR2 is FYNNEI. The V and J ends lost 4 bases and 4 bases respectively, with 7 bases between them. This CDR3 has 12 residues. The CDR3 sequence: CASSGGSYGYTF. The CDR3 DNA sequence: TGTGCCAGCAGTGGAGGGAGCTATGGCTACACCTTC.

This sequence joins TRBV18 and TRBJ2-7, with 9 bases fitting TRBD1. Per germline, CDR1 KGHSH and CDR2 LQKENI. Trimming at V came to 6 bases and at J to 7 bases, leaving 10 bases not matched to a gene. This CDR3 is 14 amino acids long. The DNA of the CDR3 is TGTGCCAGCTCCCCAACAGGGGGCCAGGGAGAGCAGTACTTC. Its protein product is CASSPTGGQGEQYF. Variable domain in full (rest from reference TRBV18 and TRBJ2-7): NAGVMQNPRHLVRRRGQEARLRCSPMKGHSHVYWYRQLPEEGLKFMVYLQKENIIDESGMPKERFSAEFPKEGPSILRIQQVVRGDSAAYFCASSPTGGQGEQYFGPGTRLTVT.

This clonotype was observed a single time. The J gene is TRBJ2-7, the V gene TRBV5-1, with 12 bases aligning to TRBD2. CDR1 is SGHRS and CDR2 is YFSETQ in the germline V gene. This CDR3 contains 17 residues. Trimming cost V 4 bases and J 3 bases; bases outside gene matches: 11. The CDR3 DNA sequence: TGCGCCAGCAGCCCCCGGCCGTGGACTAGCGGGGACTACGAGCAGTACTTC. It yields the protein CASSPRPWTSGDYEQYF.